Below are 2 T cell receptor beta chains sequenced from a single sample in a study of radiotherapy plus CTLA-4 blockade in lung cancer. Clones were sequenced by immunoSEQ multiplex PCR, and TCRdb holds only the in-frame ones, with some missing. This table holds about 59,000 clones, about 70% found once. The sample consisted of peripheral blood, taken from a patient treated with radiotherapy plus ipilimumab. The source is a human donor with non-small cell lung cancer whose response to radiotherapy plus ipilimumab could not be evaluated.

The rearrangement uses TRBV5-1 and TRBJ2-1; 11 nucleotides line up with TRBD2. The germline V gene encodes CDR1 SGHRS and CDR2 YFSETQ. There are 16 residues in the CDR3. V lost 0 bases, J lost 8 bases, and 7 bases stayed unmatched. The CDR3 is CASSLVLAGEGDEQFF. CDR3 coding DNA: TGCGCCAGCAGCTTGGTACTAGCGGGAGAGGGCGATGAGCAGTTCTTC.

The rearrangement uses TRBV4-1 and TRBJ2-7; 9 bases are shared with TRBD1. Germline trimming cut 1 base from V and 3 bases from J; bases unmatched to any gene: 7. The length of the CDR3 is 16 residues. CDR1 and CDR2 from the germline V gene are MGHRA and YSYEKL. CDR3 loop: CASSQGTGTGFYEQYF. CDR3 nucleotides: TGCGCCAGCAGCCAAGGAACCGGGACAGGGTTCTACGAGCAGTACTTC.